The entry below gives a single T cell receptor (beta chain) sequence along with its context. The data are from a study of blood T cell repertoires in COVID-19. Across the whole study: Both acute and convalescent COVID-19 samples were obtained from the United States, Italy and Spain.

The data were produced by immunoSEQ multiplex PCR, yet TCRdb's version contains in-frame clones alone and is incomplete. The profile shows about 120,000 clones, approximately 83% of them singletons. The CDR3 is 15 amino acids. The germline CDR1 and CDR2 sequences are MNHEY and SVGAGI. V gave up 2 bases and J gave up 3 bases, with 13 bases separating them. The sample comprised peripheral blood. The chain recombines TRBV6-5 with TRBJ1-1; D is undetermined. The TCR was taken from a woman older than 75 with acute or convalescent COVID-19. This CDR3 is CASSYGLGRDTEAFF. Here the CDR3 DNA reads TGTGCCAGCAGTTACGGGCTTGGGAGAGACACTGAAGCTTTCTTT.